This TCR beta chain is drawn from a study of blood T cell repertoires in COVID-19 (TCRdb year 2020). Context from the whole study: Collaborator samples came from the United States, Italy and Spain and covered acute and convalescent phases of COVID-19. The prospective study material was composed of cDNA or gDNA derived from T cells, B-cell-depleted T cells, or PBMCs. Deeply sampled blood TCRbeta repertoires from subjects exposed to, actively infected with, or recovered from COVID-19 were included in the dataset. A freely available public database, intended as a resource for researchers studying the immune response to SARS-CoV-2, is where the repertoires were released. Samples were obtained from the ongoing ImmuneRACE study (first 160 participants) and from approximately 1,200 subjects provided by 6 global collaborators. A de-identified subject ID, COVID-19 status, age in years and sex were almost always included in the sample metadata. HLA class I and class II types, where available, came from metadata supplied by the sample provider rather than from assay-based typing.

Participants in the prospective study were enrolled through a virtual design, were aged about 18 to 90 years, and lived in approximately 25 United States geographic areas. Cohort assignment in the prospective study relied on participant-reported clinical history from a screening survey and a study questionnaire. Recovered participants in ImmuneRACE Cohort 3 were defined as having two consecutive negative NP/OP PCR tests, clearance from a healthcare professional, or resolution of symptoms. In the prospective study, mobile phlebotomists collected whole blood, serum and a nasopharyngeal or oropharyngeal swab from each participant. Prospective study participants could optionally give additional blood draws and questionnaires over an approximately two-month period. Prospective study blood samples were shipped either frozen or at room temperature before DNA extraction. Details on this clone: No cognate antigen has been identified for it. It has no much larger one-base neighbor in the sample; base qualities were not kept.

Broader findings and caveats from the paper: The quantity of clinical and demographic metadata differed by source and by participant and was supplied without curation.

TCRbeta CDR3 regions were amplified from genomic DNA using the immunoSEQ Assay, a bias-controlled multiplex PCR. From the authors' description of their analysis: Nucleated cell counts per sample were estimated from amplification of reference gene primers within the assay. To quantify the absolute abundance of each unique TCRbeta CDR3 rearrangement, sequence reads were collapsed and filtered. For each sample, productive Simpson clonality was calculated by taking the square root of Simpson's diversity index across productive rearrangements. TCRdb provides this immuneACCESS table in a form limited to in-frame rearrangements. Some clones are lacking; in checked studies, under half of them reflect an unresolved V gene, and why the rest are absent is not known. The D gene and trimming were derived from the DNA, and the V and J assignments and clone size from that table. Counted in this sample were around 430,000 clones; 85% to 90% of them appeared once. The biggest ten clones account for about 10% of the sample.

Sequenced input: PBMCs or T cells enriched from blood (not recorded which). The receptor was derived from a woman aged 50 to 60 who had recovered from COVID-19.

In nucleotide form, the sequence is TGTGCCAGCAGTTCGGGGAACTATGGCTACACCTTC. Its translation is CASSSGNYGYTF. Rearrangement joined TRBV6-2 or TRBV6-3 to TRBJ1-2, with an unclear D gene assignment. There are 12 amino acids in the CDR3, from cysteine to phenylalanine inclusive. The DNA shown is the 36-base CDR3, in frame from base 1. Based on the germline V gene, the CDR1 and CDR2 sequences are MNHEY and SVGEGT. Cut back by 4 bases and 2 bases, the V and J ends lie 5 bases apart.